These T cell receptor beta chains were read from a single sample in a study of cytomegalovirus exposure and HLA in healthy donors. The data were produced by immunoSEQ multiplex PCR, yet TCRdb's version contains in-frame clones alone and is incomplete. There are about 60,000 clones in the sample; around 87% occur only once, and 1.4% to 1.5% lies in the top ten. The material sequenced was PBMCs. These receptors were taken from a man younger than 35 in good health and CMV-seronegative. Each CDR3 is given with its conserved first and last residue. A D gene is named only where the DNA matches it firmly. The size entry is marked missing in some rows and otherwise reads once, few, many or a size class.

d_call,cdr3_length,j_call,clone_size,v_call,cdr3_nt,cdr3_aa
TRBD2,15,TRBJ2-3,.,TRBV28,TGTGCCAGCAGTTTAGCGGGGGGAGGCACAGATACGCAGTATTTT,CASSLAGGGTDTQYF
.,16,TRBJ2-7,.,TRBV30,TGTGCCTGGAGTGGTCCCGGGACACAAAGCTCCTACGAGCAGTACTTC,CAWSGPGTQSSYEQYF
.,11,TRBJ1-2,.,TRBV7-9,TGTGCCAGCAGCTTTGGACAGCCAATCACCTTC,CASSFGQPITF
.,12,TRBJ2-7,.,TRBV29-1,TGCAGCGTTGAGCCGACAGCCTACGAGCAGTACTTC,CSVEPTAYEQYF
TRBD1,14,TRBJ2-5,.,TRBV5-1,TGCGCCAGCAGCTTTTACAGGGGGCGTGAGACCCAGTACTTC,CASSFYRGRETQYF
.,14,TRBJ2-7,.,TRBV4-1,TGCGCCAGCAGCCCCCAATCGAGGGTTTACGAGCAGTACTTC,CASSPQSRVYEQYF
.,19,TRBJ2-1,.,TRBV4-1,TGCGCCAGCAGCCAAGACGAGCCCCGAATTTTTTCTGTCAGCGATGAGCAGTTCTTC,CASSQDEPRIFSVSDEQFF
.,15,TRBJ1-2,.,TRBV2,TGTGCCAGCAGCCACGACTCTGACTCTAACTATGGCTACACCTTC,CASSHDSDSNYGYTF
.,12,TRBJ2-7,.,TRBV28,TGTGCCAGCTTAGTGCGGGGCGGCGAGCAGTACTTC,CASLVRGGEQYF
TRBD1,13,TRBJ1-2,once,TRBV5-4,TGTGCCAGCAGCATACAGGGGAACTATGGCTACACCTTC,CASSIQGNYGYTF
.,12,TRBJ1-4,few,TRBV19,TGTGCCAGTAGTATCAAGGGGGAAAAACTGTTTTTT,CASSIKGEKLFF
.,15,TRBJ2-1,once,TRBV18,TGTGCCAGCTCACCACTCGACGGGTCCTACAATGAGCAGTTCTTC,CASSPLDGSYNEQFF
TRBD1,14,TRBJ1-4,.,TRBV2,TGTGCCAGCAGCGCCGGGACAGGGGGTGAAAAACTGTTTTTT,CASSAGTGGEKLFF
.,13,TRBJ2-5,.,TRBV18,TGTGCCAGCTCACGGACAGAGCAAGAGACCCAGTACTTC,CASSRTEQETQYF